These 26 T cell receptor beta chains share one sample of origin, sequenced in a study of T cell responses to AZD1222 COVID-19 vaccine. Sequenced by immunoSEQ multiplex PCR; TCRdb stores in-frame clones only, minus some. The data contain 100,000 to 150,000 clones, about nine tenths of them singletons. The source material was peripheral blood, sampled on day 0 of AZD1222 vaccination. The receptors were gathered from an adult in good health.

The chain has TRBV2 and TRBJ1-2; D is undetermined. Deletions cut 0 bases from V and 4 bases from J, with 12 bases between. The CDR3 has 15 amino acids. Germline CDR1 reads SNHLY; CDR2 reads FYNNEI. CDR3 sequence: CASSEAQVATYGYTF. Written as DNA, the CDR3 is TGTGCCAGCAGTGAAGCGCAGGTGGCAACCTATGGCTACACCTTC.

The V and J genes are TRBV9 and TRBJ1-3, with a weak D call TRBD1 (5 bases). Germline V gene lookup returns CDR1 SGDLS and CDR2 YYNGEE. The V end lost 4 bases, the J end lost 0 bases, and 17 bases lay between the germline ends. CDR3 length: 17 amino acids. CDR3 nucleotide sequence: TGTGCCAGCAGCCCGACTCCCCGGGGCCTCTCTGGAAACACCATATATTTT. Translated: CASSPTPRGLSGNTIYF.

As regards this clone: This specimen includes other DNA sequences encoding the same CDR3. The gene calls are TRBV30 and TRBJ1-6; D is ambiguous. The CDR3 runs 13 residues. V was cut by 0 bases and J by 7 bases, with 7 bases left in between. Looked up from germline, CDR1 is GTSNPN and CDR2 is SVGIG (reference sequence). The CDR3 spells CAWSVLENSPLHF. In DNA, the CDR3 is TGTGCCTGGAGTGTCTTGGAGAATTCACCCCTCCACTTT.

The chain combines TRBV3-1 (or the pseudogene TRBV3-2) with TRBJ1-1, with a tentative D call TRBD1 (5 bases). The V and J ends lost 2 bases and 1 base respectively, with 8 bases between them. Germline lookup yields CDR1 LGHDT and CDR2 YNNKEL (reference sequence). The CDR3 loop spans 14 amino acids. CDR3 amino acids: CASSQQGGNTEAFF. Written as DNA, the CDR3 is TGTGCCAGCAGCCAACAGGGAGGGAACACTGAAGCTTTCTTT.

The chain employs TRBV4-2 and TRBJ2-6; TRBD2 aligns across 12 bases. V lost 2 bases and J lost 0; bases outside the gene matches: 5. Looked up from germline, CDR1 is LGHNA and CDR2 is YNFKEQ. This CDR3 contains 19 residues. The CDR3 protein is CASSQWGLAGPSGANVLTF. DNA of the CDR3: TGTGCCAGCAGCCAATGGGGACTAGCGGGCCCCTCTGGGGCCAACGTCCTGACTTTC.

This clone was seen a single time. The chain uses TRBV2 and TRBJ2-1, with TRBD2 matching 8 bases. The CDR3 extends over 10 amino acids. From germline, CDR1 is SNHLY and CDR2 FYNNEI. Trimming removed 6 bases from V and 12 bases from J; junction bases left unmatched: 1. The CDR3 here is CASRSGGQFF. The DNA for the CDR3 is TGTGCCAGCAGGAGCGGGGGGCAGTTCTTC.

This clone was seen once. The gene calls are TRBV18 and TRBJ1-1; tentatively, D is TRBD1 (5 bases). The germline V and J ends were trimmed by 3 bases and 0 bases, with 11 bases remaining between them. Germline assignment: CDR1 KGHSH and CDR2 LQKENI. This CDR3 comprises 15 residues. DNA of the CDR3: TGTGCCAGCTCACCTTCCAGGACACTGAACACTGAAGCTTTCTTT. Translating gives CASSPSRTLNTEAFF.

Details on this clone: The junction differs from germline at one of its ends, possibly a read error. V and J are TRBV3-1 (or the pseudogene TRBV3-2) and TRBJ1-2, with D uncertain. Germline lookup yields CDR1 LGHDT and CDR2 YNNKEL (reference sequence). The CDR3 is 12 residues long. The CDR3 DNA follows: TGTGCCAGCAGCCAAGGGGTTCTCTTAGTAGCCTTC. This sequence encodes CASSQGVLLVAF.

V and J are TRBV7-9 and TRBJ1-1; D call uncertain. Germline V gene data show CDR1 as SEHNR and CDR2 as FQNEAQ (reference sequence). V was cut by 6 bases and J by 2 bases, with 13 bases left in between. The CDR3 length is 14 residues. CDR3 residues: CASSQSEVNTEAFF. In DNA, the CDR3 is TGTGCCAGCAGTCAATCCGAGGTAAACACTGAAGCTTTCTTT. Full variable domain (missing parts from reference TRBV7-9 and TRBJ1-1): DTGVSQNPRHKITKRGQNVTFRCDPISEHNRLYWYRQTLGQGPEFLTYFQNEAQLEKSRLLSDRFSAERPKGSFSTLEIQRTEQGDSAMYLCASSQSEVNTEAFFGQGTRLTVV.

The rearrangement links TRBV7-2 to TRBJ1-6; D is ambiguous. Germline V gene sequence: CDR1 SGHTA, CDR2 FQGNSA. Deletions cut 5 bases from V and 4 bases from J, with 9 bases between. The CDR3 loop spans 14 amino acids. CDR3 residues: CASSREGYNSPLHF. The CDR3 DNA reads TGTGCCAGCAGCAGAGAGGGTTATAATTCACCCCTCCACTTT.

The chain carries TRBV6-5 and TRBJ1-1, with 7 positions matching TRBD1. Trimming at V came to 0 bases and at J to 5 bases, leaving 9 bases not matched to a gene. The CDR3 consists of 16 residues. Germline values: CDR1 MNHEY, CDR2 SVGAGI. CDR3 bases: TGTGCCAGCAGTTACTCCCCGACAGGGAGAGGGACTGAAGCTTTCTTT. Translated, it gives CASSYSPTGRGTEAFF.

The chain combines TRBV5-5 with TRBJ2-7; D is uncertain. Germline CDR1 reads SGHKS; CDR2 reads YYEKEE (reference sequence). The V and J ends lost 0 bases and 3 bases respectively, with 10 bases between them. This CDR3 has 14 amino acids. DNA for the CDR3: TGTGCCAGCAGCTTGGCCTCTAACCTCTACGAGCAGTACTTC. It translates to CASSLASNLYEQYF.

The chain links TRBV9 to TRBJ1-1; tentatively, D is TRBD1 (5 bases). Deletions cut 5 bases from V and 1 base from J, with 9 bases between. The V gene's germline CDR1 is SGDLS and CDR2 YYNGEE. The CDR3 has 13 amino acids. CDR3 bases: TGTGCCAGCAGGAATGACAGGAACACTGAAGCTTTCTTT. It is translated as CASRNDRNTEAFF.

There are a few counts of this clone. The V gene is TRBV2, the J gene TRBJ1-1, with 7 bases fitting TRBD1. J gave up 4 bases and V 7 bases, and 6 bases lay outside the gene matches. The V gene's germline CDR1 is SNHLY and CDR2 FYNNEI. The CDR3 consists of 13 residues. The CDR3 protein is CASTTGTGTEAFF. Written as DNA, the CDR3 is TGTGCCAGCACGACAGGGACTGGCACTGAAGCTTTCTTT.

This clone was seen more than once but under ten times. V gene TRBV12-3 or TRBV12-4 combines with J gene TRBJ2-5; the D is unclear. Trimming removed 3 bases at V and 5 bases at J, with 7 bases between. The CDR3 has 12 amino acids. The CDR3 loop reads CASSFGWETQYF. The CDR3, as DNA: TGTGCCAGCAGTTTCGGTTGGGAGACCCAGTACTTC.

The chain has TRBV2 and TRBJ2-2; D unclear. Looked up from germline, CDR1 is SNHLY and CDR2 is FYNNEI. The CDR3 covers 14 residues. V shed 10 bases and J shed 0 bases, with 12 bases lying between them. DNA for the CDR3: TGTGCCACTACCGACATTCCGAACACCGGGGAGCTGTTTTTT. It codes for CATTDIPNTGELFF.

The chain recombines TRBV6-2 or TRBV6-3 with TRBJ2-7; D remains ambiguous. The germline V and J ends were trimmed by 4 bases and 7 bases, with 14 bases remaining between them. The germline V gene encodes CDR1 MNHEY and CDR2 SVGEGT. The CDR3 contains 13 residues. The CDR3 here is CASSFFEHSEQYF. CDR3 DNA: TGTGCCAGCAGTTTTTTTGAGCACTCAGAGCAGTACTTC.

This rearrangement joins TRBV5-1 to TRBJ1-1, with D unresolved. This CDR3 region has 13 residues. Between the trimmed V and J ends, which lost 6 bases and 3 bases, there was a span of 12 bases. Germline values: CDR1 SGHRS, CDR2 YFSETQ. CDR3 DNA: TGCGCCAGCAACCTGGTCGGGGACACTGAAGCTTTCTTT. It yields the protein CASNLVGDTEAFF.

The genes are TRBV6-6 and TRBJ2-7; D may be TRBD1 (7 bases). This CDR3 spans 17 amino acids. The V end was cut by 5 bases, the J end by 5 bases, with 25 bases between. Looked up from germline, CDR1 is MNHNY and CDR2 is SVGAGI (reference sequence). This chain's CDR3 is CASSRPQGDSGRNEQYF. Written as DNA, the CDR3 is TGTGCCAGCAGTCGTCCCCAGGGGGACTCAGGGCGGAACGAGCAGTACTTC.

The chain recombines TRBV11-2 with TRBJ2-7, with 7 bases fitting TRBD2. The length of the CDR3 is 14 residues. CDR1 is SGHAT and CDR2 is FQNNGV in the germline V gene. The ends lost 4 bases at V and 1 base at J; junction bases unmatched: 4. In DNA, the CDR3 is TGTGCCAGCAGCTCGGGGGGTGGATCCTACGAGCAGTACTTC. It encodes CASSSGGGSYEQYF.

The chain has TRBV28 and TRBJ1-2; D possibly corresponds to TRBD1 (5 bases). Germline CDR1 reads MDHEN; CDR2 reads SYDVKM. This CDR3 is built from 13 residues. V shed 5 bases and J shed 4 bases, with 11 bases lying between them. The CDR3 loop reads CASSPTGAYGYTF. The CDR3, as DNA: TGTGCCAGCAGTCCTACCGGGGCCTATGGCTACACCTTC.

This clone was seen a single time. The J gene is TRBJ1-1, the V gene TRBV4-3; D unresolved. Trimming stripped 0 bases from V and 3 bases from J, with 8 bases between. This CDR3 region has 14 residues. Germline CDR1 LGHNA, CDR2 YSLEER. CDR3 region: CASSQDRADTEAFF. CDR3 coding DNA: TGCGCCAGCAGCCAAGATAGAGCGGACACTGAAGCTTTCTTT.

The CDR3 DNA follows: TGTGCCAGCAGTTTTTGGACAGGGGTCAATCAGCCCCAGCATTTT. Translation: CASSFWTGVNQPQHF. The chain links TRBV6-2 or TRBV6-3 to TRBJ1-5, with 9 bases that match TRBD1. Looked up from germline, CDR1 is MNHEY and CDR2 is SVGEGT. CDR3 length: 15 residues. V lost 4 bases and J lost 3; bases outside the gene matches: 4.

This clone was seen a few times. The V call is TRBV6-1, the J call TRBJ1-2; D may be TRBD1 (5 bases). The CDR3 is 13 amino acids. Germline CDR1 and CDR2: MNHNS and SASEGT. The V end was cut by 3 bases, the J end by 3 bases, with 8 bases between. The CDR3 spells CASSEGDYYGYTF. The CDR3, as DNA: TGTGCCAGCAGTGAGGGGGACTACTATGGCTACACCTTC.

The chain has TRBV6-5 and TRBJ2-1, with a possible D match to TRBD2 (6 bases). The CDR3 sequence is 15 residues long. V lost 7 bases to trimming and J lost 0 bases, with 13 bases between them. Germline V gives CDR1 MNHEY, CDR2 SVGAGI. CDR3 sequence (DNA): TGTGCCAGCATCCAAGGGAGGAGCTCCTACAATGAGCAGTTCTTC. Translating gives CASIQGRSSYNEQFF.

The chain uses TRBV4-1 and TRBJ1-1; no reliable D call. Germline lookup yields CDR1 MGHRA and CDR2 YSYEKL. This CDR3 spans 14 amino acids. Trimming left V 3 bases short and J 6 bases short, with 14 bases between. Written as DNA, the CDR3 is TGCGCCAGCAGCCACACTCAGGATAAGGCTGAAGCTTTCTTT. It codes for CASSHTQDKAEAFF.